This T cell receptor beta chain was sequenced in a study of blood T cell repertoires in COVID-19. Study in general: Italy, Spain and the United States were the sources of the convalescent and acute COVID-19 samples.

Measured with immunoSEQ multiplex PCR; TCRdb has only the in-frame clones, and not every one. This table has almost 500,000 clones, roughly nine tenths appearing once. Participants had their cohort set by participant-reported clinical history. Sequenced: PBMCs or T cells enriched from blood (not recorded which). The sequence derives from an older woman who had recovered from COVID-19.

This CDR3 reads CASKTGQGADTQYF. DNA for the CDR3: TGTGCCAGCAAGACGGGACAGGGTGCAGATACGCAGTATTTT. The V call is TRBV6-5, the J call TRBJ2-3, with 9 nucleotides matching TRBD1. Germline CDR1 MNHEY, CDR2 SVGAGI. The CDR3 is 14 residues long. V was pared by 7 bases and J by 4 bases, with 6 bases of the junction left unmatched.